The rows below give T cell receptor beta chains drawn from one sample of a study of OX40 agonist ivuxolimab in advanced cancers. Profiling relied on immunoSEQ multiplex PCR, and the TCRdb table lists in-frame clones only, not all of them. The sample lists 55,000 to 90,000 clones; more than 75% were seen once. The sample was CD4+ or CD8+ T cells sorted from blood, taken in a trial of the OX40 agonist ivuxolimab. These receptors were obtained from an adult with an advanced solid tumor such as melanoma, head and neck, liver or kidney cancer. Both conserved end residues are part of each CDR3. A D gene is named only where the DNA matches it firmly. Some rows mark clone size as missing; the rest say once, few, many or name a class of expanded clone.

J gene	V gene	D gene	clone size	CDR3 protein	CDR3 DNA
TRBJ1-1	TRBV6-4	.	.	CASSVTANTEAFF	TGTGCCAGCAGTGTGACAGCGAACACTGAAGCTTTCTTT
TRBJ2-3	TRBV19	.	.	CASSLGSADTQYF	TGTGCCAGTAGTCTAGGGTCGGCAGATACGCAGTATTTT
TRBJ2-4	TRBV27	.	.	CASSLVVGANIQYF	TGTGCCAGCAGTTTGGTAGTGGGGGCAAACATTCAGTACTTC
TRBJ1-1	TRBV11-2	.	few	CASSHSARAPEAFF	TGTGCCAGCAGCCACAGCGCGAGGGCCCCTGAAGCTTTCTTT
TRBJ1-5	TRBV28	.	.	CASKLPQGPHQPQHF	TGTGCCAGCAAACTTCCTCAGGGGCCCCATCAGCCCCAGCATTTT
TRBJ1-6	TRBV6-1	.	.	CASSDAGPLRVNSPLHF	TGTGCCAGCAGTGACGCGGGCCCCCTCAGGGTGAATTCACCCCTCCACTTT
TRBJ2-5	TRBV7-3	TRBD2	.	CASSPGLAVRTQYF	TGTGCCAGCAGCCCGGGACTAGCGGTCAGGACCCAGTACTTC
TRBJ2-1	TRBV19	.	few	CASSITSARSYNEQFF	TGTGCCAGTAGTATCACCTCGGCTAGGTCCTACAATGAGCAGTTCTTC
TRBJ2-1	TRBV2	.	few	CASSRAGGSSYNEQFF	TGTGCCAGCAGCAGAGCAGGTGGGAGCTCCTACAATGAGCAGTTCTTC
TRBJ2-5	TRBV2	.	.	CASIASPETQYF	TGTGCCAGCATTGCCAGCCCAGAGACCCAGTACTTC
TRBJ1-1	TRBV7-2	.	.	CASSPRLRISNTEAFF	TGTGCCAGCAGCCCCCGTTTGAGGATCTCGAACACTGAAGCTTTCTTT
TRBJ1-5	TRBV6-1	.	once	CASSVGITGTSDNQPQHF	TGTGCCAGCAGTGTTGGGATTACAGGCACTTCGGACAATCAGCCCCAGCATTTT
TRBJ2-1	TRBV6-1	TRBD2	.	CASSEFGRERSGEQFF	TGTGCCAGCAGTGAATTTGGGCGGGAGCGGTCCGGTGAGCAGTTCTTC
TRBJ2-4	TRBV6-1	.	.	CASSEGNSRTFLAKNIQYF	TGTGCCAGCAGTGAAGGGAACAGCCGAACCTTCCTAGCCAAAAACATTCAGTACTTC
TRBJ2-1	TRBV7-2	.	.	CASSLGQGSEQFF	TGTGCCAGCAGCTTAGGGCAGGGAAGCGAGCAGTTCTTC
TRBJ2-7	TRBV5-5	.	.	CASSGDHRGGGEQYF	TGTGCCAGCAGCGGAGATCACAGGGGAGGGGGCGAGCAGTACTTC
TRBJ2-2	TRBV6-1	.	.	CASTPGYANTGELFF	TGTGCCAGCACACCGGGCTACGCGAACACCGGGGAGCTGTTTTTT
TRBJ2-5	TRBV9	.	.	CASSVGAQGLETQYF	TGTGCCAGCAGCGTAGGCGCACAGGGTTTAGAGACCCAGTACTTC
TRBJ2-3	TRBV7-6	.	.	CASSLGRDTQYF	TGTGCCAGCAGCTTAGGGAGGGATACGCAGTATTTT
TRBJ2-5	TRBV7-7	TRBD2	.	CATNGGGGTSETQYF	TGTGCCACAAACGGTGGGGGAGGGACTTCGGAGACCCAGTACTTC
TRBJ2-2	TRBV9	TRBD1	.	CASSSRPGTGGPGELFF	TGTGCCAGCAGCAGTAGACCCGGGACAGGAGGACCCGGGGAGCTGTTTTTT
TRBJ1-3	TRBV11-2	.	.	CASSLAGISGNTIYF	TGTGCCAGCAGCTTAGCCGGGATCTCTGGAAACACCATATATTTT
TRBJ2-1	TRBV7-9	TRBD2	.	CASRTSGGANEQFF	TGTGCCAGCAGGACTAGCGGGGGGGCCAATGAGCAGTTCTTC
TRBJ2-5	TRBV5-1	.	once	CASSSPGAETQYF	TGCGCCAGCAGCTCCCCAGGGGCAGAGACCCAGTACTTC
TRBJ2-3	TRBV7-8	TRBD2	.	CASSFRGRGVAADTQYF	TGTGCCAGCAGCTTTCGCGGGAGAGGGGTCGCGGCAGATACGCAGTATTTT
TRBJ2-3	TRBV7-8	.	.	CASSRLAGPSTDTQYF	TGTGCCAGCAGCAGACTCGCGGGGCCTAGCACAGATACGCAGTATTTT
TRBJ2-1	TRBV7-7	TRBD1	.	CASSLLGDRELLEEQFF	TGTGCCAGCAGCTTACTTGGGGACAGGGAGCTATTAGAGGAGCAGTTCTTC
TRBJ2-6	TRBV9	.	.	CASSVTPTGANVLTF	TGTGCCAGCAGCGTAACCCCTACTGGGGCCAACGTCCTGACTTTC
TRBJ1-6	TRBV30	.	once	CASHLDSRSYNSPLHF	TGTGCCTCCCACTTAGATTCACGCTCCTATAATTCACCCCTCCACTTT
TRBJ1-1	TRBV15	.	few	CATSREVFMNTEAFF	TGTGCCACCAGCAGAGAGGTCTTCATGAACACTGAAGCTTTCTTT
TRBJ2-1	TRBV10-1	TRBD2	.	CASSSGGTSYNEQFF	TGCGCCAGCAGTAGCGGGGGGACCTCCTACAATGAGCAGTTCTTC
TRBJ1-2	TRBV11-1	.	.	CASSPNRQAGYTF	TGTGCCAGCAGCCCCAACCGACAGGCAGGCTACACCTTC
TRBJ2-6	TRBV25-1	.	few	CASSSRAGANVLTF	TGTGCCAGCAGTTCCCGGGCTGGGGCCAACGTCCTGACTTTC
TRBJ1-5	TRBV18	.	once	CASSLQGGNSNQPQHF	TGTGCCAGCTCACTACAGGGAGGTAATAGCAATCAGCCCCAGCATTTT
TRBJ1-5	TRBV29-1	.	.	CSVIGQPGQPQHF	TGCAGCGTGATCGGACAACCTGGGCAGCCCCAGCATTTT
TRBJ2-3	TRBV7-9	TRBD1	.	CASSQGQASTDTQYF	TGTGCCAGCAGCCAAGGACAGGCTAGCACAGATACGCAGTATTTT
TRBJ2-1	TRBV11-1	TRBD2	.	CASSRYGGASEQFF	TGTGCCAGCAGTCGATACGGGGGGGCGTCTGAGCAGTTCTTC
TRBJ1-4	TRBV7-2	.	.	CASSSPGTYEKLFF	TGTGCCAGCAGCAGTCCAGGGACTTATGAAAAACTGTTTTTT
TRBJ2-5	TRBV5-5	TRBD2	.	CASSFGTSGKETQYF	TGTGCCAGCAGCTTCGGGACTAGCGGGAAAGAGACCCAGTACTTC
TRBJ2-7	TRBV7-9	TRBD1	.	CASSPGTGGSREQYF	TGTGCCAGCAGCCCCGGGACAGGAGGAAGTAGGGAGCAGTACTTC
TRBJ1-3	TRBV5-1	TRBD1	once	CASSRWTGDNTIYF	TGCGCCAGCAGCAGATGGACAGGGGACAACACCATATATTTT
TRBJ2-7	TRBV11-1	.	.	CASSLGPDRLAYEQYF	TGTGCCAGCAGCTTAGGACCCGACAGGTTGGCCTACGAGCAGTACTTC
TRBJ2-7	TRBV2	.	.	CASTRGYEQYF	TGTGCCAGCACGAGAGGGTACGAGCAGTACTTC
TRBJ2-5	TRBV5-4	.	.	CASSLKETQYF	TGTGCCAGCAGCTTGAAAGAGACCCAGTACTTC
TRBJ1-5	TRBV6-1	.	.	CASSDQPYSNQPQHF	TGTGCCAGCAGTGACCAGCCTTATAGCAATCAGCCCCAGCATTTT
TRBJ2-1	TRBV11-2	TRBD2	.	CASSERSGRSYNEQFF	TGTGCCAGCAGCGAGAGAAGCGGGAGGTCCTACAATGAGCAGTTCTTC
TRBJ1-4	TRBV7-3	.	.	CASNEGICNEKLFF	TGTGCCAGTAACGAAGGCATATGTAATGAAAAACTGTTTTTT
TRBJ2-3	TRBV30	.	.	CAWSPPLGGESTDTQYF	TGTGCCTGGAGTCCCCCCCTTGGGGGAGAAAGCACAGATACGCAGTATTTT
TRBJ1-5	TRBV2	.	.	CAAKPGSNQPQHF	TGTGCCGCCAAACCAGGGAGTAATCAGCCCCAGCATTTT
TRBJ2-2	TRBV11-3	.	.	CASSSGTDVNTGELFF	TGTGCCAGCAGCTCCGGGACGGACGTTAACACCGGGGAGCTGTTTTTT
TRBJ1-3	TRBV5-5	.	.	CASSLESGPGNTIYF	TGTGCCAGCAGCTTGGAGTCCGGACCTGGAAACACCATATATTTT
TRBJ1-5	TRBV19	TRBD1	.	CASRISGTGFGQPQHF	TGTGCCAGTAGAATTTCCGGGACAGGGTTTGGTCAGCCCCAGCATTTT
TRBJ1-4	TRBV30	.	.	CACSAREKLFF	TGTGCCTGCTCGGCTCGAGAAAAACTGTTTTTT
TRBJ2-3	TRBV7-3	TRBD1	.	CASSLNRGLSTDTQYF	TGTGCCAGCAGCTTGAACAGGGGGCTGAGCACAGATACGCAGTATTTT